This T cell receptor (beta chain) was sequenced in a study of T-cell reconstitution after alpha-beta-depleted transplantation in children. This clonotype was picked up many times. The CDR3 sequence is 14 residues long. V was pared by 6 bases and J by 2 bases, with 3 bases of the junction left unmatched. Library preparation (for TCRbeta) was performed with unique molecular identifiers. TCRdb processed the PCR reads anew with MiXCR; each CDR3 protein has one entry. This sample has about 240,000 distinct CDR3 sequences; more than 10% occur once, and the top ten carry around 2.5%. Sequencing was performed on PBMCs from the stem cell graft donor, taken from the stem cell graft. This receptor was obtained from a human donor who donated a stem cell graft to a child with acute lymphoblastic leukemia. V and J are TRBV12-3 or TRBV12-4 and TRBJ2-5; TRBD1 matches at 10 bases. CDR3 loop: CASSPGQGQETQYF. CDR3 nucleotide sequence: TGTGCCAGCAGCCCGGGACAGGGGCAAGAGACCCAGTACTTC.